This T cell receptor beta chain was found in a study of CD8+ T cells in alopecia areata (dated by TCRdb to 2017 to 2018). About the investigation overall: The treated patients, all with moderate-to-severe alopecia areata, were enrolled in an open-label pilot trial of oral tofacitinib given at 5 to 10 mg twice daily. Patients received tofacitinib for 6 to 18 months and were then followed off drug for 6 months to check for delayed response and recurrence. High-throughput TCRbeta sequencing was used to examine T cell clonal expansion in alopecia areata in both the C3H/HeJ mouse model and human patients. Patients on tofacitinib were biopsied at baseline and after 4 and 24 weeks of treatment, and several of the patients also had a later scalp biopsy. Human TCRbeta sequencing covered scalp tissue and sorted CD4+ and CD8+ peripheral blood T cells from patchy and totalis/universalis alopecia areata patients and healthy controls. Scalp clonality was compared across normal scalp (n=4), patchy alopecia areata scalp (n=8), and alopecia totalis/universalis scalp (n=8). RNA was obtained with the PAXgene miRNA kit for fixed scalp, the miRNeasy kit for PBMCs, and the RNeasy kit for mouse skin. immunoSEQ multiplex PCR using 35 Vbeta forward primers and 13 Jbeta reverse primers was used to amplify TCRbeta CDR3 regions. Paper-wide results and their limitations: Unlike mouse skin, which is dominated by gammadelta T cells, normal human skin has resident alphabeta T cells that are also sequenced, and this complicates analysis of the scalp TCR repertoire. Shared TCR sequences between patients were less evident than in mice, which may be partly attributable to HLA diversity in the patient population. Lesional scalp, especially in alopecia totalis/universalis, showed higher clonality and more expanded CD8+ clones than normal scalp, suggesting antigenic drive.

The time point label for this specimen denotes: baseline before oral tofacitinib. Peripheral blood and lesional scalp punch biopsies were obtained from patients with alopecia areata. After PBMCs were isolated by density centrifugation and stained for CD3, CD4 and CD8, a FACSAria was used to sort CD4+ and CD8+ T cells. CDR1 and CDR2 were assigned from the germline V gene as SGHAT and FQNNGV. Inclusive of the bounding cysteine and phenylalanine, the CDR3 is 12 residues long. Left in the record is the CDR3 DNA by itself, 36 bases read in frame from the first base. A distance of 6 bases separates the germline ends of V and J, which lose 6 bases and 2 bases respectively. Comments on this clone: This receptor's antigen is unknown. It has no much larger one-base neighbor in the sample; base qualities were not kept.

Receptor amplification or capture employed the immunoSEQ multiplex PCR assay. For TCR sequencing, RNA was extracted from every sample and reverse transcribed into cDNA to serve as template. SuperScript III was used to make first-strand cDNA, primed with a 2:1 mix of oligo-dT and random hexamers. A synthetic immune receptor repertoire was used to gauge amplification bias, and whatever bias remained was removed computationally. Turning to the authors' computational methods: Raw reads were preprocessed to remove errors, and CDR3 was defined by IMGT conventions from the conserved cysteine to phenylalanine. Clonality was calculated as 1 minus Shannon entropy normalized by log2 of the number of productive unique TCRs. Scalp TCRbeta sequences were cross-referenced with sorted blood CD4 and CD8 repertoires so that the CD4 or CD8 identity of scalp clones could be inferred. The table was pulled from immuneACCESS by TCRdb, which kept in-frame rearrangements only. Such tables lose some clones; where checked, under half of the loss comes from unresolved V genes, and the rest has no known cause. That table gives V, J and clone size, and the DNA gave D and trimming. The sample table shows about 160,000 clones, and about 87% are seen once. The ten largest clones capture around 16% of the sample.

The clonotype originates from a human donor with alopecia areata. The sequencing here drew on CD8+ T cells sorted from blood, taken at week 0. The chain links TRBV11-2 with TRBJ2-3, with the D segment identity uncertain. CDR3 region: CASRTDTDTQYF. The DNA sequence is TGTGCCAGCAGAACAGACACAGATACGCAGTATTTT.